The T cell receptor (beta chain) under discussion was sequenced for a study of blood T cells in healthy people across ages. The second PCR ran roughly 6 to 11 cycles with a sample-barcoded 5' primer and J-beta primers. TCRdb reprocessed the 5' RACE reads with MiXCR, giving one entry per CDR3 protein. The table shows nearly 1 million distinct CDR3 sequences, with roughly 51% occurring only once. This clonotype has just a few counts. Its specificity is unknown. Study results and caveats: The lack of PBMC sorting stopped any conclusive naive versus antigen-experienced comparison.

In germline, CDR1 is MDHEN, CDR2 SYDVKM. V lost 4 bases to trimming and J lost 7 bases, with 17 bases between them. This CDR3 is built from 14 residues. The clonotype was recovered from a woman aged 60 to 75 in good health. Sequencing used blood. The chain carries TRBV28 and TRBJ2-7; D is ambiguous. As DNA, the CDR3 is TGTGCCAGCAGTTCCCCGAACCGGTCTTGGGAGCAGTACTTC. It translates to CASSSPNRSWEQYF.